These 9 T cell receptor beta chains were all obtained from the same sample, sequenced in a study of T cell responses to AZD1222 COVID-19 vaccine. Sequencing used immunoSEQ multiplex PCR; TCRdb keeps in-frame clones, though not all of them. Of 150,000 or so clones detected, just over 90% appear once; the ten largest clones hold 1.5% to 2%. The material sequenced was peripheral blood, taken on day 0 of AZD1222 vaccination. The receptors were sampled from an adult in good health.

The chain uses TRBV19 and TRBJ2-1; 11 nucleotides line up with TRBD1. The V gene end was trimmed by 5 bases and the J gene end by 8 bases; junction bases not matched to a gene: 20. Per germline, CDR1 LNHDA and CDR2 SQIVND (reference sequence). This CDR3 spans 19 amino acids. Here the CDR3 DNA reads TGTGCCAGTAGTGCCGGCGGACAGGGGGCCCTTAGCGGGAGTCATGAGCAGTTCTTC. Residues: CASSAGGQGALSGSHEQFF.

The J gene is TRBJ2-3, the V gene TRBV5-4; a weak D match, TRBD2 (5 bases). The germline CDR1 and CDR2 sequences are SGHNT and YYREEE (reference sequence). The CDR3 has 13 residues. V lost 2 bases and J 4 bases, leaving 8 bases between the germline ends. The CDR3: CASSFEGPDTQYF. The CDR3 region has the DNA TGTGCCAGCAGCTTTGAGGGCCCAGATACGCAGTATTTT.

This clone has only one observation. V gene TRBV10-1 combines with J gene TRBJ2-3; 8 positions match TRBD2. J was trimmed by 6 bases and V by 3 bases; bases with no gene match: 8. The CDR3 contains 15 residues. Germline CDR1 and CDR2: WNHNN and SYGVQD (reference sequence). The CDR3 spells CASSDGAGGPDTQYF. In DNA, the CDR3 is TGCGCCAGCAGTGACGGGGCGGGGGGTCCTGATACGCAGTATTTT.

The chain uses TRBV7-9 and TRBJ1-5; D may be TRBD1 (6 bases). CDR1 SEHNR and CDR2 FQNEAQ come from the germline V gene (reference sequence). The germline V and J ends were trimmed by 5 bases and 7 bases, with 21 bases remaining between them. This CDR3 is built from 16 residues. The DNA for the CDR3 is TGTGCCAGCAGCCCTCTCGTAGGGGGAGGGGACCAGCCCCAGCATTTT. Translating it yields CASSPLVGGGDQPQHF. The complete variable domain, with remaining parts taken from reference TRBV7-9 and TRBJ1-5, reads DTGVSQNPRHKITKRGQNVTFRCDPISEHNRLYWYRQTLGQGPEFLTYFQNEAQLEKSRLLSDRFSAERPKGSFSTLEIQRTEQGDSAMYLCASSPLVGGGDQPQHFGDGTRLSIL.

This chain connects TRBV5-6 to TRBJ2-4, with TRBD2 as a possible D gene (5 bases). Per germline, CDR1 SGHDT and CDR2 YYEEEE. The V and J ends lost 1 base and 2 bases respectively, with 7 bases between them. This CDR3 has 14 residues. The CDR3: CASSLRGTKNIQYF. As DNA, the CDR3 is TGTGCCAGCAGCTTGCGAGGGACCAAAAACATTCAGTACTTC.

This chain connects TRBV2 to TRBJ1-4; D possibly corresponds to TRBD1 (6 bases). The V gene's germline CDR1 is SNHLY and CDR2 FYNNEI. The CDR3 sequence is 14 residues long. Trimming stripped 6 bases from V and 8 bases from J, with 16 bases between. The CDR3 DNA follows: TGTGCCAGCAGCTGGACAGAAATGGACGAAAAACTGTTTTTT. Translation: CASSWTEMDEKLFF.

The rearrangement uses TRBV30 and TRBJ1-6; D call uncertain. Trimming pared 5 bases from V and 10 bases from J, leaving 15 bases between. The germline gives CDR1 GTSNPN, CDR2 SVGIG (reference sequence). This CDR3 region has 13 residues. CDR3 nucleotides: TGTGCCTGGGAAAGGGAACAGTCATCACCCCTCCACTTT. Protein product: CAWEREQSSPLHF.

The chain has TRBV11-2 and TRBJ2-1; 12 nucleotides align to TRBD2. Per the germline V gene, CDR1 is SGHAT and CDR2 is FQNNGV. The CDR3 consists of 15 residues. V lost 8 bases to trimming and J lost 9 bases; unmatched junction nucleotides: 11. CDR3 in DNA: TGTGCCAGCTCCCGAGCCCTAGCGGGGGGGCGTGAGCAGTTCTTC. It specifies CASSRALAGGREQFF.

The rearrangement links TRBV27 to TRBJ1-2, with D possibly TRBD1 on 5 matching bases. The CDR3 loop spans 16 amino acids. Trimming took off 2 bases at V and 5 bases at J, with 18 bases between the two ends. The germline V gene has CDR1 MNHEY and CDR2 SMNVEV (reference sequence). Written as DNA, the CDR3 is TGTGCCAGCAGTTTAAGGTCGGGCCAGGGTTGGTATGGCTACACCTTC. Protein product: CASSLRSGQGWYGYTF.